Presented here are 18 T cell receptor beta chains from one specimen sequenced in a study of T cell repertoires in cytomegalovirus infection (dated by TCRdb to between 2018 and 2021). Interpreted using the paper, the treatment or condition label stands for: in vitro stimulation with specific CMV peptide epitopes to enrich CMV-specific T cells. Sequenced using an Illumina HiSeq 1500. The public reads were quality trimmed at Q25 with fastp and then assembled into clones with MiXCR by TCRdb, keeping productive beta chains. CDR3 protein sequences are deduplicated, and each keeps its most common genes and DNA. This sample has 360,000 or so distinct CDR3 sequences in its table, and just under 35% of those were observed once. About 13% of the sample is held by the ten biggest clonotypes. No antigen has been assigned to these receptors. Here the sequenced sample was cultured PBMCs, taken from culture after CMV antigen stimulation. The source of these receptors is a human donor in good health (CMV status not recorded). Some clones in this sample may be carry-over from other donors' samples.

This clonotype was found a few times. V and J are TRBV7-3 and TRBJ2-2, with 8 bases that match TRBD1. V dropped 5 bases and J dropped 4; count of bases not matched to a gene: 6. The CDR3 totals 15 residues. Germline V lookup: CDR1 SGHTA, CDR2 FQGTGA. CDR3 amino acids: CASSGGQASTGELFF. The CDR3 DNA reads TGTGCCAGCAGCGGGGGACAGGCTTCCACCGGGGAGCTGTTTTTT.

This clonotype was counted only a few times. The gene calls are TRBV6-5 and TRBJ2-1; D gene ambiguous. Trimming removed 0 bases at V and 0 bases at J, with 15 bases between. The CDR3 spans 18 residues. The germline V gene encodes CDR1 MNHEY and CDR2 SVGAGI. The CDR3 sequence: CASSYSLRGSSSYNEQFF. The CDR3 DNA reads TGTGCCAGCAGTTACTCGTTACGTGGCAGCAGCTCCTACAATGAGCAGTTCTTC.

The rearrangement joins TRBV19 to TRBJ2-3; TRBD1 matches 9 bases. V trimming: 3 bases; J trimming: 4 bases; junction bases outside the gene matches: 2. CDR3 length equals 14 residues. CDR1 LNHDA and CDR2 SQIVND come from the germline V gene (reference sequence). CDR3 in DNA: TGTGCCAGTAGTATCCGACAGGGGGCAGATACGCAGTATTTT. Amino acids: CASSIRQGADTQYF.

This clonotype was detected ten times or more. This sequence joins TRBV7-2 and TRBJ2-1; 9 bases are a match to TRBD1. The germline CDR1 and CDR2 sequences are SGHTA and FQGNSA. The ends lost 1 base at V and 4 bases at J; junction bases unmatched: 5. This CDR3 has 16 residues. The chain's CDR3 is CASSLVGTGSYNEQFF. The DNA for the CDR3 is TGTGCCAGCAGCTTAGTCGGGACAGGGTCATACAATGAGCAGTTCTTC.

This clonotype was recorded only once. The chain is built from TRBV7-9 and TRBJ1-2; 8 bases are a match to TRBD1. Germline CDR1 is SEHNR and CDR2 is FQNEAQ (reference sequence). J was trimmed by 4 bases and V by 5 bases; bases with no gene match: 18. CDR3 length: 18 amino acids. The chain's CDR3 is CASSHFNARDRQIYGYTF. The CDR3 region has the DNA TGTGCCAGCAGCCACTTTAATGCCCGGGACAGGCAAATCTATGGCTACACCTTC.

The sample holds a few counts of this clonotype. The chain joins TRBV28 to TRBJ1-5; D not certain. The V gene lost 6 bases and the J gene lost 2 bases, with 8 bases spanning the gap. This CDR3 has 13 amino acids. Germline values: CDR1 MDHEN, CDR2 SYDVKM. The CDR3 bases are TGTGCCAGCAGGGCGGACGGCAATCAGCCCCAGCATTTT. As protein: CASRADGNQPQHF.

This clonotype was observed a few times. The CDR3 DNA reads as TGTGCCAGCAGCTACAGTCCTAGCGGGGGTCAGTACAATGAGCAGTTCTTC. This codes for CASSYSPSGGQYNEQFF. This sequence joins TRBV7-6 and TRBJ2-1; 10 bases match TRBD2. The V and J ends lost 4 bases and 4 bases, in that order; junction bases with no gene match: 10. The germline CDR1 and CDR2 sequences are SGHVS and FNYEAQ. This CDR3 has 17 amino acids.

This clonotype has just a few counts. The chain uses TRBV7-2 and TRBJ2-7; perhaps TRBD2 as D (5 bases). The CDR3 contains 16 residues. The V and J ends lost 8 bases and 0 bases respectively, with 20 bases between them. Looked up from germline, CDR1 is SGHTA and CDR2 is FQGNSA. CDR3 sequence reads: CASPGVDPTNSYEQYF. CDR3 DNA sequence: TGTGCCAGCCCCGGGGTCGACCCAACGAACTCCTACGAGCAGTACTTC.

This clonotype was counted only a few times. The rearrangement uses TRBV7-9 and TRBJ2-1; a possible D gene is TRBD2 (5 bases). This CDR3 has 12 residues. The germline V gene encodes CDR1 SEHNR and CDR2 FQNEAQ (reference sequence). V lost 5 bases and J 8 bases, leaving 10 bases between the germline ends. The CDR3 DNA follows: TGTGCCAGCAGCGTTACTAGGGATGAGCAGTTCTTC. Its translation is CASSVTRDEQFF. Combining the CDR3 with reference TRBV7-9 and TRBJ2-1 gives the whole variable domain DTGVSQNPRHKITKRGQNVTFRCDPISEHNRLYWYRQTLGQGPEFLTYFQNEAQLEKSRLLSDRFSAERPKGSFSTLEIQRTEQGDSAMYLCASSVTRDEQFFGPGTRLTVL.

V and J are TRBV24-1 and TRBJ1-5, with D perhaps TRBD1 (6 bases). CDR3 length: 16 amino acids. The V gene's germline CDR1 is KGHDR and CDR2 SFDVKD. The V and J ends lost 4 bases and 0 bases respectively, with 12 bases between them. CDR3: CATSDPTGGSNQPQHF. The CDR3 DNA follows: TGTGCCACCAGTGACCCGACAGGCGGTAGCAATCAGCCCCAGCATTTT.

A few counts support this clonotype. V and J are TRBV5-4 and TRBJ2-3, with a weak D call TRBD2 (5 bases). This CDR3 is 16 amino acids long. Trimming removed 0 bases at V and 0 bases at J, with 11 bases between. Germline CDR1 and CDR2: SGHNT and YYREEE (reference sequence). The CDR3 region has the DNA TGTGCCAGCAGCTTGGTATTAGCGTCTAGCACAGATACGCAGTATTTT. This encodes CASSLVLASSTDTQYF.

The sample holds a few counts of this clonotype. This chain uses TRBV28 with TRBJ2-7; 10 bases are a match to TRBD2. V lost 7 bases, J lost 4 bases, and 7 bases stayed unmatched. CDR1 is MDHEN, CDR2 SYDVKM, per germline. The CDR3 length is 14 residues. The DNA of the CDR3 is TGTGCCAGCAATCGGGCTAGCGGGAGATACGAGCAGTACTTC. Protein: CASNRASGRYEQYF.

The chain carries TRBV4-3 and TRBJ1-5; no clear D. The CDR3 spans 15 residues. Germline V gene data show CDR1 as LGHNA and CDR2 as YSLEER. The ends were cut back, 0 bases at V and 0 bases at J, with 6 bases in the middle. The CDR3: CASSQDSLSNQPQHF. The CDR3 bases are TGCGCCAGCAGCCAAGACAGCCTTAGCAATCAGCCCCAGCATTTT.

The rearrangement uses TRBV4-1 and TRBJ2-1; unclear D gene. V was trimmed by 0 bases and J by 5 bases, leaving 11 bases between them. Germline loops: CDR1 MGHRA, CDR2 YSYEKL. This CDR3 has 15 amino acids. The CDR3 coding sequence is TGCGCCAGCAGCCAAGAGTTCGGGCCACACAATGAGCAGTTCTTC. Residues: CASSQEFGPHNEQFF.

This clonotype has a handful of counts. The rearrangement uses TRBV24-1 and TRBJ2-2; either TRBD1 or TRBD2 may fit D (5 bases each). The V end lost 7 bases, the J end lost 4 bases, and 18 bases lay between the germline ends. The CDR3 consists of 16 residues. Germline V CDR1 and CDR2: KGHDR, SFDVKD. Here the CDR3 reads CATSTGAPGFTGELFF. Here the CDR3 DNA reads TGTGCCACCAGCACCGGGGCGCCGGGTTTCACCGGGGAGCTGTTTTTT.

The gene calls are TRBV11-2 and TRBJ1-6; D possibly corresponds to TRBD1 (6 bases). The CDR3 is 15 amino acids. Germline lookup yields CDR1 SGHAT and CDR2 FQNNGV. V shed 1 base and J shed 10 bases, with 14 bases lying between them. The CDR3 region has the DNA TGTGCCAGCAGCTTAGTTGTGGGGGGCGCGTCACCCCTCCACTTT. Encoded protein: CASSLVVGGASPLHF.

This clonotype was counted ten times or more. The chain joins TRBV30 to TRBJ2-1, with D perhaps matching TRBD1 (5 bases). Looked up from germline, CDR1 is GTSNPN and CDR2 is SVGIG (reference sequence). This CDR3 comprises 17 residues. The V end lost 0 bases, the J end lost 0 bases, and 15 bases lay between the germline ends. The CDR3 here is CAWSVRDQGFSYNEQFF. CDR3 nucleotide sequence: TGTGCCTGGAGTGTAAGGGATCAGGGCTTCTCCTACAATGAGCAGTTCTTC.

There are a few counts of this clonotype. CDR3 DNA: TGTGCCAGCAGCGGGTGGGGACAGGGCACCTACGAGCAGTACTTC. Its translation is CASSGWGQGTYEQYF. This chain joins TRBV7-6 and TRBJ2-7, with TRBD1 identical over 9 bases. The V segment lost 5 bases and the J segment 2 bases; nucleotides outside the gene matches: 7. The CDR3 extends over 15 amino acids. CDR1 is SGHVS, CDR2 FNYEAQ, per germline.